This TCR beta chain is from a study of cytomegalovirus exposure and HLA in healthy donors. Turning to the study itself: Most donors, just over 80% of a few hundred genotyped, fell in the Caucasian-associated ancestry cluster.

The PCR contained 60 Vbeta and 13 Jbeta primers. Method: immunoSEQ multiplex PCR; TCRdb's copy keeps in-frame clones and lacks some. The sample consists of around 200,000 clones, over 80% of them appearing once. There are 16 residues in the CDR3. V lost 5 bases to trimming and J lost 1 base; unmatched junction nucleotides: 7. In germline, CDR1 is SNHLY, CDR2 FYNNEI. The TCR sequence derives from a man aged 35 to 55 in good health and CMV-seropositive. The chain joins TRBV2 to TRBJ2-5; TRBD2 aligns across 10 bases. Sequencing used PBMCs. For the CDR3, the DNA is TGTGCCAGCAGTCTCTCACTAGCGGGGATCCAAGAGACCCAGTACTTC. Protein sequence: CASSLSLAGIQETQYF.